This T cell receptor beta chain was recorded in a study of beta chain features in type 1 diabetes. The whole isolated RNA underwent reverse transcription, so sequencing captured expressed TCRB transcripts. Method: immunoSEQ multiplex PCR; TCRdb's copy keeps in-frame clones and lacks some. The sample includes 300,000 to 350,000 clones, roughly a fifth of them seen just once. The CDR3 consists of 18 residues. This TCR was recovered from a woman aged 18 to 35 in good health. This chain uses TRBV1 with TRBJ2-7; the DNA was not compared with TRBD2, the D call given in the table. TRBV1 corresponds to a pseudogene. The sequenced material came from naive CD4+ T cells from blood. Here the CDR3 reads CTSSQDLKSGSPMDEQYF. The CDR3 DNA reads TGCACCAGCAGCCAAGATTTAAAAAGCGGGTCTCCGATGGACGAGCAGTACTTC.